These T cell receptor beta chains were read from a single sample in a study of blood T cell repertoires in COVID-19. Some clones are missing from TCRdb's copy, which holds only in-frame ones; the method was immunoSEQ multiplex PCR. The repertoire holds under 150,000 clones, with about 91% as singletons. Sequencing input: peripheral blood. These receptors were obtained from a human donor in a cohort sampled during active COVID-19. Both conserved end residues are part of each CDR3. The order of the fields is D gene, J gene, clone size, V gene, CDR3 DNA, CDR3 protein. D genes are given only for firm matches. The size of a clone is reported for some rows only, either as once, few or many, or as a class for expanded clones.

D gene: NA; J gene: TRBJ1-3; clone size: once; V gene: TRBV15; CDR3 DNA: TGTGCCACCAGCAGAGATCTGGCCATCTCTGGAAACACCATATATTTT; CDR3 protein: CATSRDLAISGNTIYF
D gene: TRBD1; J gene: TRBJ1-5; clone size: NA; V gene: TRBV6-5; CDR3 DNA: TGTGCCAGCAGATCCCTGGACAGGGGAAATCAGCCCCAGCATTTT; CDR3 protein: CASRSLDRGNQPQHF
D gene: NA; J gene: TRBJ2-5; clone size: NA; V gene: TRBV3-1/TRBV3-2; CDR3 DNA: TGTGCCAGCAGCCAAGATCTTTACCGAGGCCAGTACTTC; CDR3 protein: CASSQDLYRGQYF
D gene: NA; J gene: TRBJ2-7; clone size: few; V gene: TRBV6-1; CDR3 DNA: TGTGCCAGCAGTGAAGCAAACAGTCTCTCCTACGAGCAGTACTTC; CDR3 protein: CASSEANSLSYEQYF
D gene: NA; J gene: TRBJ2-7; clone size: NA; V gene: TRBV4-1; CDR3 DNA: TGCGCCAGCAGCCGAATGAGCGATAGCAACGAGCAGTACTTC; CDR3 protein: CASSRMSDSNEQYF
D gene: NA; J gene: TRBJ2-1; clone size: once; V gene: TRBV4-2; CDR3 DNA: TGTGCCAGCAGCCCGGACTATAGCTCCTACAATGAGCAGTTCTTC; CDR3 protein: CASSPDYSSYNEQFF
D gene: NA; J gene: TRBJ2-7; clone size: NA; V gene: TRBV7-9; CDR3 DNA: TGTGCCAGCAGCCATGGCCGCTACGAGCAGTACTTC; CDR3 protein: CASSHGRYEQYF
D gene: TRBD2; J gene: TRBJ2-3; clone size: NA; V gene: TRBV3-1/TRBV3-2; CDR3 DNA: TGTGCCAGCAGACTAGCGGGGGCCCCAGATACGCAGTATTTT; CDR3 protein: CASRLAGAPDTQYF
D gene: NA; J gene: TRBJ1-4; clone size: NA; V gene: TRBV7-9; CDR3 DNA: TGTGCCAGCAGCTTAGAGGGAGGGGTGACTGAAAAACTGTTTTTT; CDR3 protein: CASSLEGGVTEKLFF
D gene: NA; J gene: TRBJ1-2; clone size: NA; V gene: TRBV5-4; CDR3 DNA: TGTGCCAGCAGCATCGAGCGGGAGGGCTATGGCTACACCTTC; CDR3 protein: CASSIEREGYGYTF
D gene: TRBD1; J gene: TRBJ1-2; clone size: NA; V gene: TRBV4-1; CDR3 DNA: TGCGCCAGCAGCCAAGCAGGGGGTGGCTACACCTTC; CDR3 protein: CASSQAGGGYTF
D gene: NA; J gene: TRBJ2-3; clone size: NA; V gene: TRBV4-1; CDR3 DNA: TGCGCCAGCAGCCAACCCGACTTGGATACGCAGTATTTT; CDR3 protein: CASSQPDLDTQYF
D gene: NA; J gene: TRBJ1-5; clone size: NA; V gene: TRBV6-6; CDR3 DNA: TGTGCCAGCAGACAGGGATACGACCATCAGCCCCAGCATTTT; CDR3 protein: CASRQGYDHQPQHF
D gene: TRBD1; J gene: TRBJ2-3; clone size: NA; V gene: TRBV7-7; CDR3 DNA: TGTGCCAGCAGCTTGGGGACAGGGAGCACAGATACGCAGTATTTT; CDR3 protein: CASSLGTGSTDTQYF
D gene: NA; J gene: TRBJ1-1; clone size: NA; V gene: TRBV4-3; CDR3 DNA: TGCGCCAGCGAACAGGTCTTTGAAGCTTTCTTT; CDR3 protein: CASEQVFEAFF
D gene: TRBD2; J gene: TRBJ2-1; clone size: NA; V gene: TRBV27; CDR3 DNA: TGTGCCAGCCGCACTAGCGGGGGGGCCCATGAGCAGTTCTTC; CDR3 protein: CASRTSGGAHEQFF
D gene: TRBD1; J gene: TRBJ1-2; clone size: NA; V gene: TRBV6-6; CDR3 DNA: TGTGCCAGCAGCTTAGGACAGGACTATGGCTACACCTTC; CDR3 protein: CASSLGQDYGYTF
D gene: TRBD1; J gene: TRBJ2-7; clone size: NA; V gene: TRBV14; CDR3 DNA: TGTGCCAGCAGCCGCTGGCGGACAGGCACCGAGCAGTACTTC; CDR3 protein: CASSRWRTGTEQYF
D gene: NA; J gene: TRBJ1-2; clone size: NA; V gene: TRBV4-2; CDR3 DNA: TGTGCCAGCAGCCAAATACAGGGTGGTAACTATGGCTACACCTTC; CDR3 protein: CASSQIQGGNYGYTF
D gene: NA; J gene: TRBJ1-2; clone size: NA; V gene: TRBV9; CDR3 DNA: TGTGCCAGCAGCGAGAGGAGGGCGGATTATGGCTACACCTTC; CDR3 protein: CASSERRADYGYTF
D gene: NA; J gene: TRBJ1-3; clone size: once; V gene: TRBV28; CDR3 DNA: TGTGTCGTTTCGGGGTCTGGAAACACCATATATTTT; CDR3 protein: CVVSGSGNTIYF
D gene: TRBD2; J gene: TRBJ2-1; clone size: NA; V gene: TRBV6-6; CDR3 DNA: TGTGCCAGCAGCCAGACTAGCGGGGGCCACTACAATGAGCAGTTCTTC; CDR3 protein: CASSQTSGGHYNEQFF
D gene: NA; J gene: TRBJ2-7; clone size: NA; V gene: TRBV5-1; CDR3 DNA: TGCGCCAGCAGCCTAAGGACAGCATACGAGCAGTACTTC; CDR3 protein: CASSLRTAYEQYF
D gene: TRBD1; J gene: TRBJ1-6; clone size: NA; V gene: TRBV5-6; CDR3 DNA: TGTGCCAGCAGCTTATCGGGACAGGGGCGCAATTCACCCCTCCACTTT; CDR3 protein: CASSLSGQGRNSPLHF
D gene: TRBD1; J gene: TRBJ1-3; clone size: NA; V gene: TRBV19; CDR3 DNA: TGTGCCAGTAGTATGGGACAGGGGACTGGAAACACCATATATTTT; CDR3 protein: CASSMGQGTGNTIYF
D gene: TRBD1; J gene: TRBJ1-6; clone size: NA; V gene: TRBV3-1/TRBV3-2; CDR3 DNA: TGTGCCAGCAGCTCACAATCGGGACAGGCGAATTCACCCCTCCACTTT; CDR3 protein: CASSSQSGQANSPLHF
D gene: TRBD1; J gene: TRBJ2-7; clone size: few; V gene: TRBV19; CDR3 DNA: TGTGCCAGTAGTACCCTTTTCGGGACAGGGGGGGAAGAGCAGTACTTC; CDR3 protein: CASSTLFGTGGEEQYF
D gene: TRBD1; J gene: TRBJ1-1; clone size: NA; V gene: TRBV5-6; CDR3 DNA: TGTGCCAGCAGTTTACCCGGGACAGATGAAGCTTTCTTT; CDR3 protein: CASSLPGTDEAFF
D gene: TRBD2; J gene: TRBJ2-7; clone size: NA; V gene: TRBV5-6; CDR3 DNA: TGTGCCAGCAGCTTCTTTAGCGGGGGCCAAGGATGGCAGTACTTC; CDR3 protein: CASSFFSGGQGWQYF
D gene: NA; J gene: TRBJ1-1; clone size: NA; V gene: TRBV7-2; CDR3 DNA: TGTGCCAGCAGCTTAATTGCAGGGTACACTGAAGCTTTCTTT; CDR3 protein: CASSLIAGYTEAFF
D gene: TRBD1; J gene: TRBJ2-6; clone size: NA; V gene: TRBV6-4; CDR3 DNA: TGTGCCAGCAGTCCACAGGGGGTGACTGGGGCCAACGTCCTGACTTTC; CDR3 protein: CASSPQGVTGANVLTF
D gene: NA; J gene: TRBJ2-1; clone size: NA; V gene: TRBV4-2; CDR3 DNA: TGTGCCAGCAGCCAAGATCTTGCCTCCAGCTACAATGAGCAGTTCTTC; CDR3 protein: CASSQDLASSYNEQFF
D gene: TRBD1; J gene: TRBJ2-7; clone size: once; V gene: TRBV6-7; CDR3 DNA: TGTGCCAGCAGTTACGCCTCCGGGACAGGGGCCTACGAGCAGTACTTC; CDR3 protein: CASSYASGTGAYEQYF
D gene: NA; J gene: TRBJ2-7; clone size: NA; V gene: TRBV19; CDR3 DNA: TGTGCCAGTAGTATTACAGGGAGCTCCTACGAGCAGTACTTC; CDR3 protein: CASSITGSSYEQYF
D gene: NA; J gene: TRBJ1-2; clone size: NA; V gene: TRBV6-2/TRBV6-3; CDR3 DNA: TGTGCCAGCAGTGGCAACTATGGCTACACCTTC; CDR3 protein: CASSGNYGYTF